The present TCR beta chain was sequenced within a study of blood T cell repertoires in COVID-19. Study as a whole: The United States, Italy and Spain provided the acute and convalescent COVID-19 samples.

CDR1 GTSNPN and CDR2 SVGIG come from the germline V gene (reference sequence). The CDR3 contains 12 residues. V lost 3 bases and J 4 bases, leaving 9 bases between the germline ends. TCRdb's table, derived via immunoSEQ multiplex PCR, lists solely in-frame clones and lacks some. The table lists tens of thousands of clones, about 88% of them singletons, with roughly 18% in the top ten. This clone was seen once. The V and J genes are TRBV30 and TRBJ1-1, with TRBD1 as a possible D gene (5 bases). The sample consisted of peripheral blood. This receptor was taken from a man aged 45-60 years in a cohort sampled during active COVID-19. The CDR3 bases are TGTGCCTGGAGCGGGGGGGGCACTGAAGCTTTCTTT. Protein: CAWSGGGTEAFF.